Described below is a single T cell receptor beta chain sequence and its context. This table comes from immunoSEQ multiplex PCR, and its TCRdb copy is limited to in-frame clones, with some not included. The table lists tens of thousands of clones, roughly 90% of them singletons. This CDR3 is 12 amino acids long. Trimming cost V 5 bases and J 2 bases, with 8 bases left between them. Germline V gene sequence: CDR1 SGHRS, CDR2 YFSETQ. These data belong to a study of blood T cell repertoires in COVID-19. Sequenced input: peripheral blood. This receptor was taken from a man aged 55 to 69 with active or convalescent COVID-19. The chain is built from TRBV5-1 and TRBJ2-7, with unresolved D. The CDR3 DNA follows: TGCGCCAGCAGTCTACAGACCTACGAGCAGTACTTC. It codes for CASSLQTYEQYF.